One sample yielded the 3 T cell receptor beta chains listed below, sequenced in a study of shared clonotypes between healthy human individuals. Assay: immunoSEQ multiplex PCR; the TCRdb copy retains only in-frame clones and omits some. The sample carries around 2.5 million clones, roughly 93% recorded once. The sample taken for sequencing was naive CD4+ T cells from PBMCs. Sample subset: CD45RA+ positively selected. These receptor sequences come from a man aged 18 to 35 in good health. Some clones in this sample may be carry-over from other donors' samples.

This rearrangement joins TRBV9 to TRBJ2-2, with 7 bases aligning to TRBD2. The CDR3 length is 17 residues. With V trimmed by 4 bases and J by 4 bases, 13 bases remained unmatched. CDR1 is SGDLS, CDR2 YYNGEE, per germline. The chain's CDR3 is CASSPGRLADGTGELFF. DNA for the CDR3: TGTGCCAGCAGCCCCGGGAGGCTAGCGGACGGCACCGGGGAGCTGTTTTTT. Together with reference TRBV9 and TRBJ2-2, the CDR3 gives the full variable domain: DSGVTQTPKHLITATGQRVTLRCSPRSGDLSVYWYQQSLDQGLQFLIQYYNGEERAKGNILERFSAQQFPDLHSELNLSSLELGDSALYFCASSPGRLADGTGELFFGEGSRLTVL.

This rearrangement joins TRBV5-6 to TRBJ2-5; D is undetermined. From germline, CDR1 is SGHDT and CDR2 YYEEEE. Trimming stripped 1 base from V and 1 base from J, with 11 bases between. CDR3 length: 15 residues. DNA for the CDR3: TGTGCCAGCAGCTTGTTCACGGAATTCCAAGAGACCCAGTACTTC. Amino acid sequence: CASSLFTEFQETQYF.

The rearrangement links TRBV19 to TRBJ2-1, with 7 bases matching TRBD1. The CDR3 spans 16 residues. V lost 1 base and J lost 8; bases outside the gene matches: 11. CDR1 and CDR2 from the germline V gene are LNHDA and SQIVND (reference sequence). Written as DNA, the CDR3 is TGTGCCAGTAGTATAGCCTCGACAGGGTCTGGGGATGAGCAGTTCTTC. Translation gives CASSIASTGSGDEQFF.